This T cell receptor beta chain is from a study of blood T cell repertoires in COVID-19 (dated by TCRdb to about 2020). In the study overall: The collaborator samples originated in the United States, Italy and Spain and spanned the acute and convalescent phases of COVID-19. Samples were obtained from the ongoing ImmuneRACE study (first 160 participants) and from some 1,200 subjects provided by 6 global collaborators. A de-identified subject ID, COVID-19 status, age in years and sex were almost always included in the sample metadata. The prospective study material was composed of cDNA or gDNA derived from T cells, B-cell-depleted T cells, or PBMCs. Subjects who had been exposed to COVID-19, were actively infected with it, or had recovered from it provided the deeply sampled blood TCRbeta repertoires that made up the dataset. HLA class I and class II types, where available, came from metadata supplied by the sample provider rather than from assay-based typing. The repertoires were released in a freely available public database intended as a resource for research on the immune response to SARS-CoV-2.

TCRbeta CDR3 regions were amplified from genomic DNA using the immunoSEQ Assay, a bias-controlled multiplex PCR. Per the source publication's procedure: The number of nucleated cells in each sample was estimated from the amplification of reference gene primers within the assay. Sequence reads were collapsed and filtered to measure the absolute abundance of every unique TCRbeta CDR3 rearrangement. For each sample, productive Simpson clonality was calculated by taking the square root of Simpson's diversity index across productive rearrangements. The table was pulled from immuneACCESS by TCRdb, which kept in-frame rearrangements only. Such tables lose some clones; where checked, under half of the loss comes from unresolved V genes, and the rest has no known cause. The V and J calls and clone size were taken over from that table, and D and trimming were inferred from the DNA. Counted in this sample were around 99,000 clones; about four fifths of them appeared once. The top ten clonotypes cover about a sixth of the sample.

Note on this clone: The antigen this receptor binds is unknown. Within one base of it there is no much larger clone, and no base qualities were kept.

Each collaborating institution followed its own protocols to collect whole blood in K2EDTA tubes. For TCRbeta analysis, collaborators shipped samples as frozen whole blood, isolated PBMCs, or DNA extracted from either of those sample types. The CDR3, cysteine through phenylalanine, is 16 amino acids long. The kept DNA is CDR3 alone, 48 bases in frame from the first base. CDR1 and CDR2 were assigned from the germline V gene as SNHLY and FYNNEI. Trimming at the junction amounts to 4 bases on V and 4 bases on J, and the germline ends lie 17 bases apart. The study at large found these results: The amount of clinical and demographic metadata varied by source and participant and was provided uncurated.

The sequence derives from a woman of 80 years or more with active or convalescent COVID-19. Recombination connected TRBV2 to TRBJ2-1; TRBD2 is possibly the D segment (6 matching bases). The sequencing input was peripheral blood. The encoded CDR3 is CASSGPRALAYNEQFF. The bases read TGTGCCAGCAGTGGACCCCGGGCGCTAGCGTACAATGAGCAGTTCTTC. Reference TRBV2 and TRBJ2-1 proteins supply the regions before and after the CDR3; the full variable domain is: EPEVTQTPSHQVTQMGQEVILRCVPISNHLYFYWYRQILGQKVEFLVSFYNNEISEKSEIFDDQFSVERPDGSNFTLKIRSTKLEDSAMYFCASSGPRALAYNEQFFGPGTRLTVL.